A selection of T cell receptor beta chains follows, all from one sample in a study of T cell responses to AZD1222 COVID-19 vaccine. Profiling relied on immunoSEQ multiplex PCR, and the TCRdb table lists in-frame clones only, not all of them. Of 140,000 or so clones in the sample, more than 85% were seen once. The source was peripheral blood, collected 28 days after the second AZD1222 dose. All receptors come from an adult who received the AZD1222 COVID-19 vaccine. CDR3s leave out the opening cysteine and the closing phenylalanine or tryptophan. A D gene is named only where the DNA matches it firmly.

>TRBV6-6|-
ASTDRGGMSNEQF
>TRBV5-1|-
ASSLTSGRDGEAF
>TRBV3-1/TRBV3-2|TRBD1
ASSHGQASGNTIY
>TRBV6-5|-
ASSYLSGTQY
>TRBV5-1|-
ASSLSDSNSPLH
>TRBV9|-
ASSDRARGNSPLH
>TRBV7-8|-
ASSLEGGYGYT
>TRBV28|-
ASLPSGMGQPQH
>TRBV4-2|TRBD2
ASSRLLAGVNTGELF
>TRBV4-2|-
ASSQDMGTAGELF
>TRBV7-6|TRBD1
ASSLSPGGVRRSSSYEQY
>TRBV6-5|-
ASGAGSPYNEQF
>TRBV7-2|-
ASSLLGAATKNIQY
>TRBV4-3|TRBD2
ASSQELAGGPDEQF
>TRBV28|-
ASSWTSRSNQPQH
>TRBV7-8|-
ASSLTAGNTIY
>TRBV6-6|-
ASSPHATGQETQY
>TRBV7-2|-
ASSLVTGLIISYEQY
>TRBV7-3|TRBD2
ASSLRRPSGGAHNEQF
>TRBV5-6|-
ASSFTPTMNYEQY
>TRBV4-3|-
ASSPRQDNYGYT
>TRBV9|TRBD2
ASSARLAGGSETQY
>TRBV7-9|-
ASSHLAWGSDTYEQY
>TRBV5-1|TRBD1
ASSLTQGVGYT
>TRBV11-2|TRBD2
ASSEAGLTYNEQF
>TRBV7-2|-
ASSLEGGSGNTIY
>TRBV27|-
ASSLGNTGHEQY
>TRBV6-5|-
ASSYAFRTADEAF
>TRBV4-3|-
ASSASEALGYGYT
>TRBV15|-
ATSRDWGRVNTEAF
>TRBV19|TRBD1
ASSSQGASYNEQF
>TRBV28|TRBD1
ASSFRGQMNTEAF
>TRBV7-2|TRBD1
ASSLVGTGAQPQH
>TRBV4-2|-
ASSQEFGGGSFLYNEQF
>TRBV7-9|TRBD1
ASSGRGRLEQY
>TRBV29-1|-
SVDYPSGELF
>TRBV4-1|-
ASSQDYGGSNQPQH
>TRBV5-1|-
ASSLQTGTQETQY
>TRBV19|-
ASTPPWSTGELF
>TRBV6-6|-
ASSYSREDTQY
>TRBV29-1|-
SATGSGDTEAF
>TRBV9|-
ASSEGEMGYGYT
>TRBV11-3|-
ASSLGDRNTQY
>TRBV5-5|-
ASSLRGGADADTQY
>TRBV24-1|TRBD2
ATSDLGTSAKADTQY
>TRBV5-5|-
ASSYERNYEQY